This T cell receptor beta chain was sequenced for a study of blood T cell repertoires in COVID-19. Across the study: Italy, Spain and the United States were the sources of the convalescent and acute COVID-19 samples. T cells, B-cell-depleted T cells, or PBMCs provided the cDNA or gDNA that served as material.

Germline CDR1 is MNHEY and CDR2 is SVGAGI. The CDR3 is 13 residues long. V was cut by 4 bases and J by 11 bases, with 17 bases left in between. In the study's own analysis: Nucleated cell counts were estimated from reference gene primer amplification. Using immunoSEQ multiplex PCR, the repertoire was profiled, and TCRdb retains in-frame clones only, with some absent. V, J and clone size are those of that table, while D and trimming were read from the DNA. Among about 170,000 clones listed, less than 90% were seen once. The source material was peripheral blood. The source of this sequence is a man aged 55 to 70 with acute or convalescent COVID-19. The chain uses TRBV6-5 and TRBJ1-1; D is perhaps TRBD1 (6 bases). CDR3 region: CASSSPTGVKAFF. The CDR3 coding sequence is TGTGCCAGCAGTTCACCGACAGGAGTGAAGGCTTTCTTT.